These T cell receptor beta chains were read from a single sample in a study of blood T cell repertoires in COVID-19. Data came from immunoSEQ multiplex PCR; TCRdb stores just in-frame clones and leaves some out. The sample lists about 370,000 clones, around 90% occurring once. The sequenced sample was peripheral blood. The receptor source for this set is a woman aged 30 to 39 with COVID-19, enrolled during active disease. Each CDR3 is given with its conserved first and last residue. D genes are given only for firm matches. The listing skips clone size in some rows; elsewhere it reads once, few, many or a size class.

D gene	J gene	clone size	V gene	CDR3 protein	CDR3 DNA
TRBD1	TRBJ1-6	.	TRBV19	CASRGTDSPLHF	TGTGCCAGCAGGGGGACTGATTCACCCCTCCACTTT
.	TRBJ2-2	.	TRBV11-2	CASSYTWTVLNTGELFF	TGTGCCAGCAGTTATACTTGGACAGTACTGAACACCGGGGAGCTGTTTTTT
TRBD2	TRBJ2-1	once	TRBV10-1	CASSESSGSGDEQFF	TGCGCCAGCAGTGAGTCTAGCGGGTCGGGGGATGAGCAGTTCTTC
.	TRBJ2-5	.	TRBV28	CASSLEGTETQYF	TGTGCCAGCAGTTTAGAGGGTACGGAGACCCAGTACTTC
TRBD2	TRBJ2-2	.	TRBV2	CASQGLANTGELFF	TGTGCCTCTCAGGGACTAGCGAACACCGGGGAGCTGTTTTTT
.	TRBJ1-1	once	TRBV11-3	CASSSEYPEAFF	TGTGCCAGCAGCTCCGAGTATCCCGAAGCTTTCTTT
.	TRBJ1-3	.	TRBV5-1	CASSPSGASGNTIYF	TGCGCCAGCAGCCCATCAGGGGCCTCTGGAAACACCATATATTTT
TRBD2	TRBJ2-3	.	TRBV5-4	CASSPGTSGRGPTDTQYF	TGTGCCAGCAGCCCTGGGACTAGCGGGAGGGGGCCCACAGATACGCAGTATTTT
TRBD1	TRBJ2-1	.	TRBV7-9	CASSHGQVYNEQFF	TGTGCCAGCAGCCATGGACAGGTTTACAATGAGCAGTTCTTC
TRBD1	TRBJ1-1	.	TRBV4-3	CASSQDLGTGGMAEAFF	TGCGCCAGCAGCCAAGATTTAGGGACAGGGGGCATGGCTGAAGCTTTCTTT
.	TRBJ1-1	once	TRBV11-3	CASSFVRQGYTEAFF	TGTGCCAGCAGCTTTGTTCGCCAGGGGTACACTGAAGCTTTCTTT
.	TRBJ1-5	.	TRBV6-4	CASSPEAHSNQPQHF	TGTGCCAGCAGCCCCGAGGCCCATAGCAATCAGCCCCAGCATTTT
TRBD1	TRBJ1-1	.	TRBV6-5	CASTLDRGTEAFF	TGTGCCAGCACCTTGGACAGGGGCACTGAAGCTTTCTTT
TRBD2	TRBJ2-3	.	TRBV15	CATSRLLAGATDTQYF	TGTGCCACCAGCAGACTACTAGCGGGGGCCACAGATACGCAGTATTTT
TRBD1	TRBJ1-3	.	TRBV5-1	CASSFTGEGNTIYF	TGCGCCAGCAGCTTTACAGGGGAGGGAAACACCATATATTTT
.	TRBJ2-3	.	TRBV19	CASTPSGLAYGTDTQYF	TGTGCCAGTACCCCCTCGGGGCTAGCGTACGGCACAGATACGCAGTATTTT
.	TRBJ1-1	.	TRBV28	CASTLSDTEAFF	TGTGCCAGCACCCTATCGGACACTGAAGCTTTCTTT
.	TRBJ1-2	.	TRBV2	CASTGAQYGYTF	TGTGCCAGCACAGGGGCCCAATATGGCTACACCTTC
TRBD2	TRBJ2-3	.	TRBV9	CASSVVGGSSSSADTQYF	TGTGCCAGCAGCGTAGTTGGCGGGAGTTCGTCGAGCGCAGATACGCAGTATTTT
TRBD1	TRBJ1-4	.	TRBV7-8	CASSPTGQVNEKLFF	TGTGCCAGCAGCCCAACGGGACAGGTTAATGAAAAACTGTTTTTT
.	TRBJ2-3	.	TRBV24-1	CATSDPSTDTQYF	TGTGCCACCAGTGATCCTTCCACAGATACGCAGTATTTT
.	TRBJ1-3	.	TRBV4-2	CASSPSGGQSGNTIYF	TGTGCCAGCAGCCCCTCGGGGGGCCAGTCTGGAAACACCATATATTTT
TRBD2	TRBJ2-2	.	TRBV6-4	CASSHSGRATGELFF	TGTGCCAGCAGCCATTCCGGGAGGGCTACCGGGGAGCTGTTTTTT
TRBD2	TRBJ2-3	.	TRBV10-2	CASSDLAGGIDTQYF	TGCGCCAGCAGTGATTTAGCGGGAGGTATTGATACGCAGTATTTT
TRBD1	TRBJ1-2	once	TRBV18	CASSPPLTGGGYTF	TGTGCCAGCTCACCACCATTAACAGGGGGTGGCTACACCTTC
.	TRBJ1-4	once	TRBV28	CASTPGMGYEKLFF	TGTGCCAGCACCCCCGGGATGGGATACGAAAAACTGTTTTTT
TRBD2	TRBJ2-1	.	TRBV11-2	CASSSPAGELAEQFF	TGTGCCAGCAGCTCCCCAGCGGGGGAGCTCGCGGAGCAGTTCTTC
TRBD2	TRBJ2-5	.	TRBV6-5	CASSFSYRDYQTQYF	TGTGCCAGCAGTTTTTCTTACCGGGACTATCAGACCCAGTACTTC
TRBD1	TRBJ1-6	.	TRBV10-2	CASSRTGGNSPLHF	TGCGCCAGCAGTAGGACAGGGGGTAATTCACCCCTCCACTTT
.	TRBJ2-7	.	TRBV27	CASSLSGTGDSYEQYF	TGTGCCAGCAGTTTATCGGGAACGGGGGACTCCTACGAGCAGTACTTC
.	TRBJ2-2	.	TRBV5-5	CASSPSPGTPNTGELFF	TGTGCCAGCAGCCCGTCCCCCGGGACACCGAACACCGGGGAGCTGTTTTTT
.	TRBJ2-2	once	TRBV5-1	CASSPGSAGELFF	TGCGCCAGCAGCCCGGGGAGCGCCGGGGAGCTGTTTTTT
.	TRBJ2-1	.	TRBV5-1	CASSLGLNEQFF	TGCGCCAGCAGCTTGGGTCTCAATGAGCAGTTCTTC
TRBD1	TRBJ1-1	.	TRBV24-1	CATSDSRTGGGTEAFF	TGTGCCACCAGTGATTCCCGGACAGGGGGAGGCACTGAAGCTTTCTTT
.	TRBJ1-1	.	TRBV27	CASSLARGGRAFF	TGTGCCAGCAGTTTAGCCCGGGGGGGTAGAGCTTTCTTT
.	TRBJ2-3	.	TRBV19	CASSMFGGPSTDTQYF	TGTGCCAGTAGTATGTTCGGGGGACCAAGCACAGATACGCAGTATTTT
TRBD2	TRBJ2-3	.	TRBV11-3	CASSTRTSGSVADTQYF	TGTGCCAGCAGCACAAGGACTAGCGGGAGTGTTGCAGATACGCAGTATTTT
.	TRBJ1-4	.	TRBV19	CASSMAGVGEKLFF	TGTGCCAGTAGTATGGCGGGGGTCGGTGAAAAACTGTTTTTT
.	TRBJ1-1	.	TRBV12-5	CASGLVWEGVVSEAFF	TGTGCTAGTGGTTTGGTATGGGAGGGAGTAGTCTCTGAAGCTTTCTTT